The T cell receptor (beta chain) under discussion was sequenced for a study of T cell responses to AZD1222 COVID-19 vaccine. Notes on the study in general: Recipients of AZD1222 seropositive at baseline numbered only 5 to 7. Researchers took repertoire samples only after the peak T cell response had come. Close to half of all spike-specific TCRs reportedly target regions of the variants that are unmutated.

Germline V gene data show CDR1 as MNHNS and CDR2 as SASEGT. Trimming removed 2 bases from V and 4 bases from J; junction bases left unmatched: 3. This CDR3 comprises 15 residues. Note on this clone: Antigen specificity is unknown.

The assay was immunoSEQ multiplex PCR, and TCRdb's table has in-frame clones only and misses some. The top ten clones hold roughly 3.4% of a sample with about 130,000 clones, 92% of them seen once. This chain joins TRBV6-1 and TRBJ2-1, with 9 positions matching TRBD2. This sequence was found in an adult who received the AZD1222 COVID-19 vaccine. The specimen was peripheral blood, collected 28 days after the second AZD1222 dose. The CDR3 nucleotides read TGTGCCAGCAGTGAACTAGCGGGGCTATACAATGAGCAGTTCTTC. Its translation: CASSELAGLYNEQFF.